The 24 T cell receptor beta chains listed next were all sequenced from one sample in a study of OX40 agonist ivuxolimab in advanced cancers. Profiling relied on immunoSEQ multiplex PCR, and the TCRdb table lists in-frame clones only, not all of them. Of some 80,000 clones listed, approximately 93% were seen once; the top ten hold over 20%. Sequenced here: CD4+ or CD8+ T cells sorted from blood, sampled in a trial of the OX40 agonist ivuxolimab. The source of these receptors is an adult with an advanced solid tumor such as melanoma, head and neck, liver or kidney cancer.

The chain employs TRBV20-1 and TRBJ1-2, with D tentatively TRBD1 (6 bases). The V end lost 7 bases, the J end lost 4 bases, and 10 bases lay between the germline ends. The CDR3 sequence is 11 residues long. The germline CDR1 and CDR2 sequences are DFQATT and SNEGSKA (reference sequence). In DNA form, the CDR3 reads TGCAGTGGGGGGCAGGGCTATGGCTACACCTTC. It specifies CSGGQGYGYTF.

The gene calls are TRBV14 and TRBJ2-7; 12 bases align to TRBD1. V was pared by 4 bases and J by 5 bases, with 3 bases of the junction left unmatched. Germline lookup yields CDR1 SGHDN and CDR2 FVKESK. CDR3 length: 14 residues. CDR3 loop: CASSPGQGANEQYF. The CDR3 DNA follows: TGTGCCAGCAGCCCGGGACAGGGGGCTAACGAGCAGTACTTC.

The gene calls are TRBV7-2 and TRBJ2-7, with TRBD1 matching 7 bases. This CDR3 has 15 residues. Trimming took 5 bases from V and 4 from J; bases not matched to a gene: 11. CDR1 and CDR2 (germline): SGHTA, FQGNSA. Here the CDR3 DNA reads TGTGCCAGCAGCCCTTACTCACAGGGGTATTACGAGCAGTACTTC. Protein product: CASSPYSQGYYEQYF.

This chain connects TRBV7-6 to TRBJ1-5; no definite D call. Per germline, CDR1 SGHVS and CDR2 FNYEAQ. This CDR3 spans 13 amino acids. With 1 base removed from V and 4 bases from J, the gap between germline ends came to 5 bases. The CDR3 protein is CASSLEINQPQHF. The CDR3 bases are TGTGCCAGCAGCTTAGAGATTAATCAGCCCCAGCATTTT.

The chain links TRBV12-5 to TRBJ2-7, with D unclear. Looked up from germline, CDR1 is LGHNT and CDR2 is FRNRAP. V was cut by 3 bases and J by 2 bases, with 14 bases left in between. The CDR3 consists of 15 residues. As DNA, the CDR3 is TGTGCTAGTGGTTTCCTCACCGCGGCCACCTACGAGCAGTACTTC. This translates into CASGFLTAATYEQYF. Full variable domain (outside the CDR3, taken from reference TRBV12-5 and TRBJ2-7): DARVTQTPRHKVTEMGQEVTMRCQPILGHNTVFWYRQTMMQGLELLAYFRNRAPLDDSGMPKDRFSAEMPDATLATLKIQPSEPRDSAVYFCASGFLTAATYEQYFGPGTRLTVT.

The chain couples TRBV7-2 to TRBJ2-7, with 13 bases aligning to TRBD2. Trimming at V came to 5 bases and at J to 0 bases, leaving 7 bases not matched to a gene. Germline loops: CDR1 SGHTA, CDR2 FQGNSA. This CDR3 spans 17 amino acids. Here the CDR3 reads CASSTGTSGESSYEQYF. As DNA, the CDR3 is TGTGCCAGCAGCACTGGGACTAGCGGGGAAAGCTCCTACGAGCAGTACTTC.

This chain links TRBV9 with TRBJ2-1, with D perhaps TRBD1 or TRBD2 (5 bases each). Germline V lookup: CDR1 SGDLS, CDR2 YYNGEE. This CDR3 contains 15 residues. The ends were cut back, 0 bases at V and 6 bases at J, with 13 bases in the middle. In DNA, the CDR3 is TGTGCCAGCAGCGTAGGGGGACGTACGGTCAATGAGCAGTTCTTC. Its protein product is CASSVGGRTVNEQFF.

This chain uses TRBV9 with TRBJ2-5; TRBD2 agrees at 8 bases. The CDR3 is 14 residues long. V gave up 3 bases and J gave up 1 base; unmatched junction bases: 2. In germline, CDR1 is SGDLS, CDR2 YYNGEE. Here the CDR3 reads CASSGAGAQETQYF. CDR3 nucleotides: TGTGCCAGCAGCGGAGCGGGGGCCCAAGAGACCCAGTACTTC.

The CDR3 sequence is CASSYENFGGYTF. In DNA, the CDR3 is TGTGCCAGCAGCTACGAGAACTTTGGGGGCTACACCTTC. This chain links TRBV11-2 with TRBJ1-2, with D hard to call. Between the trimmed V and J ends, which lost 4 bases and 8 bases, there was a span of 14 bases. Germline V gene data show CDR1 as SGHAT and CDR2 as FQNNGV. This CDR3 region has 13 residues.

V gene TRBV7-2 combines with J gene TRBJ2-7, with D possibly being TRBD1 (6 bases). This CDR3 region has 14 residues. V lost 5 bases and J 2 bases, leaving 13 bases between the germline ends. Germline CDR1 reads SGHTA; CDR2 reads FQGNSA. In DNA, the CDR3 is TGTGCCAGCAGCCAGGGGCTAGTAACCTACGAGCAGTACTTC. Translating gives CASSQGLVTYEQYF.

The chain links TRBV29-1 to TRBJ1-1, with D perhaps matching TRBD1 (5 bases). The CDR3 length is 10 residues. CDR1 and CDR2 from the germline V gene are SQVTM and ANQGSEA. The V gene lost 7 bases and the J gene lost 4 bases, with 7 bases spanning the gap. CDR3 in amino acids: CSAGTTEAFF. The CDR3 DNA is TGCAGCGCCGGGACCACTGAAGCTTTCTTT.

The chain uses TRBV12-5 and TRBJ2-1, with a possible D match to TRBD1 (6 bases). CDR1 LGHNT and CDR2 FRNRAP come from the germline V gene. Trimming left V 0 bases short and J 10 bases short, with 7 bases between. The CDR3 is 12 amino acids. The chain's CDR3 is CASGLVQGEQFF. As DNA, the CDR3 is TGTGCTAGTGGTTTGGTACAGGGAGAGCAGTTCTTC.

The chain employs TRBV6-6 and TRBJ2-4; perhaps TRBD2 as D (5 bases). CDR1 and CDR2 from the germline V gene are MNHNY and SVGAGI (reference sequence). Trimming left V 0 bases short and J 8 bases short, with 8 bases between. CDR3 length: 13 residues. In nucleotides, the CDR3 is TGTGCCAGCAGTTACTCGAGGGCGGACATTCAGTACTTC. Translating gives CASSYSRADIQYF.

The genes are TRBV28 and TRBJ2-1; D is uncertain. Germline CDR1 MDHEN, CDR2 SYDVKM. Trimming took 3 bases from V and 0 from J, leaving 9 bases between them. This CDR3 has 15 residues. The CDR3 sequence is CASSFPGSSYNEQFF. The DNA of the CDR3 is TGTGCCAGCAGTTTCCCAGGTAGCTCCTACAATGAGCAGTTCTTC. Full variable domain (missing parts from reference TRBV28 and TRBJ2-1): DVKVTQSSRYLVKRTGEKVFLECVQDMDHENMFWYRQDPGLGLRLIYFSYDVKMKEKGDIPEGYSVSREKKERFSLILESASTNQTSMYLCASSFPGSSYNEQFFGPGTRLTVL.

This clone appeared a few times. The genes are TRBV7-8 and TRBJ1-5; unclear D gene. Between the trimmed V and J ends, which lost 1 base and 0 bases, there was a span of 4 bases. Germline lookup yields CDR1 SGHVS and CDR2 FQNEAQ. This CDR3 is built from 14 residues. This chain's CDR3 is CASSLEGSNQPQHF. In nucleotides, the CDR3 is TGTGCCAGCAGCTTAGAGGGTAGCAATCAGCCCCAGCATTTT.

The CDR3 bases are TGTGCCAGCAGCGGAGGGGGAGCAGATACGCAGTATTTT. Its protein is CASSGGGADTQYF. The chain uses TRBV13 and TRBJ2-3; either TRBD1 or TRBD2 may fit D (6 bases each). Trimming left V 5 bases short and J 4 bases short, with 10 bases between. This CDR3 is 13 amino acids long. CDR1 PRHDT and CDR2 FYEKMQ come from the germline V gene (reference sequence).

V gene TRBV28 combines with J gene TRBJ2-1; D is possibly TRBD1 or TRBD2 (6 bases each). The V gene lost 7 bases and the J gene lost 3 bases, with 25 bases spanning the gap. CDR1 is MDHEN and CDR2 is SYDVKM in the germline V gene. The CDR3 loop spans 18 amino acids. The CDR3 spells CASTFFGGSQGLYNEQFF. CDR3 coding DNA: TGTGCCAGCACTTTTTTTGGGGGGTCACAGGGACTCTACAATGAGCAGTTCTTC.

V gene TRBV4-3 combines with J gene TRBJ1-1; 7 bases map to TRBD1. The germline gives CDR1 LGHNA, CDR2 YSLEER. The CDR3 extends over 17 amino acids. V shed 0 bases and J 10 bases; nucleotides not matched to a gene: 17. CDR3 nucleotide sequence: TGCGCCAGCAGCCAAGATGAATCGGGCAGGGGGAGTGTACGAGCTTTCTTT. Its protein is CASSQDESGRGSVRAFF.

V usage is TRBV5-8 and J usage is TRBJ2-7, with D maybe TRBD2 (5 bases). Per germline, CDR1 SGHTS and CDR2 YDEGEE. CDR3 length: 14 residues. The V gene lost 6 bases and the J gene lost 3 bases, with 16 bases spanning the gap. CDR3 sequence (DNA): TGTGCCAGCAACCCTACGGGGAGCCACTACGAGCAGTACTTC. It specifies CASNPTGSHYEQYF.

The V and J genes are TRBV10-3 and TRBJ2-2, with D unresolved. The CDR3 totals 14 residues. Trimming pared 4 bases from V and 1 base from J, leaving 7 bases between. CDR1 ENHRY and CDR2 SYGVKD come from the germline V gene. CDR3: CAISAGENTGELFF. The CDR3, as DNA: TGTGCCATCAGTGCAGGAGAGAACACCGGGGAGCTGTTTTTT.

The CDR3, as DNA: TGTGCCAGCAGCTTGACCCCAGGAGCCGTCGGCAATCAGCCCCAGCATTTT. It translates to CASSLTPGAVGNQPQHF. The rearrangement uses TRBV5-8 and TRBJ1-5; D remains unclear. Germline V gene lookup returns CDR1 SGHTS and CDR2 YDEGEE. Trimming stripped 1 base from V and 2 bases from J, with 16 bases between. This CDR3 is built from 17 residues. Based on the CDR3 plus reference TRBV5-8 and TRBJ1-5, the full variable domain is EAGVTQSPTHLIKTRGQQATLRCSPISGHTSVYWYQQALGLGLQFLLWYDEGEERNRGNFPPRFSGRQFPNYSSELNVNALELEDSALYLCASSLTPGAVGNQPQHFGDGTRLSIL.

The gene calls are TRBV5-1 and TRBJ1-1; TRBD1 agrees at 8 bases. The CDR3 runs to 17 residues. Germline assignment: CDR1 SGHRS and CDR2 YFSETQ. V was pared by 2 bases and J by 5 bases, with 14 bases of the junction left unmatched. This CDR3 is CASSFFYRTGSGTEAFF. For the CDR3, the DNA is TGCGCCAGCAGCTTTTTTTACCGGACAGGGTCGGGTACTGAAGCTTTCTTT.

The V gene is TRBV7-2, the J gene TRBJ2-3; the match to TRBD1 covers 8 bases. J lost 2 bases, V lost 6 bases, and 4 bases had no gene match. Germline lookup yields CDR1 SGHTA and CDR2 FQGNSA. The CDR3 is made up of 14 amino acids. DNA for the CDR3: TGTGCCAGCAGTCAGGGGGCCCTCACAGATACGCAGTATTTT. Encoded protein: CASSQGALTDTQYF.

This chain links TRBV2 with TRBJ2-3, with 10 bases matching TRBD2. CDR1 is SNHLY, CDR2 FYNNEI, per germline. Trimming removed 8 bases from V and 2 bases from J; junction bases left unmatched: 19. This CDR3 is built from 19 residues. This chain's CDR3 is CASVGLQQAGGPFTDTQYF. CDR3 bases: TGTGCCAGCGTGGGCCTTCAACAAGCGGGGGGGCCCTTCACAGATACGCAGTATTTT.